One and the same sample provided the 21 T cell receptor beta chains below, sequenced in a study of T cell responses to AZD1222 COVID-19 vaccine. TCRdb keeps only in-frame clones here, not all; method: immunoSEQ multiplex PCR. The sample shows about 100,000 clones, over 85% of them seen only once. The material was peripheral blood, obtained on day 0 of MenACWY control vaccination. The receptors shown here come from an adult in good health.

The DNA for the CDR3 is TGTGCCAGCAGTAGGAACGGGGAGCTGTTTTTT. Translated, it gives CASSRNGELFF. The chain links TRBV27 to TRBJ2-2; D is ambiguous. Germline V gives CDR1 MNHEY, CDR2 SMNVEV (reference sequence). The CDR3 consists of 11 residues. Trimming removed 5 bases at V and 7 bases at J, with 5 bases between.

The CDR3 spells CASSRDAGYGYTF. The CDR3 nucleotides are TGTGCCAGCAGCCGGGACGCCGGCTATGGCTACACCTTC. The V call is TRBV13, the J call TRBJ1-2; a weak D match, TRBD1 (5 bases). This CDR3 spans 13 amino acids. Germline values: CDR1 PRHDT, CDR2 FYEKMQ (reference sequence). Trimming removed 5 bases at V and 4 bases at J, with 11 bases between. Using reference TRBV13 and TRBJ1-2 for the parts outside the CDR3, the full variable domain is AAGVIQSPRHLIKEKRETATLKCYPIPRHDTVYWYQQGPGQDPQFLISFYEKMQSDKGSIPDRFSAQQFSDYHSELNMSSLELGDSALYFCASSRDAGYGYTFGSGTRLTVV.

V and J are TRBV6-5 and TRBJ1-6; 9 nucleotides agree with TRBD1. This CDR3 is built from 14 residues. CDR1 and CDR2 (germline): MNHEY, SVGAGI. With V trimmed by 4 bases and J by 13 bases, 8 bases remained unmatched. Here the CDR3 DNA reads TGTGCCAGCAGTTTTGGGACAGGGTTATTCCCCCTCCACTTT. This encodes CASSFGTGLFPLHF.

The count of this clone is one. V usage is TRBV11-2 and J usage is TRBJ1-2; D not resolved. The germline CDR1 and CDR2 sequences are SGHAT and FQNNGV. CDR3 size: 11 residues. Trimming took off 4 bases at V and 4 bases at J, with 4 bases between the two ends. The CDR3 loop is CASSSSYGYTF. The CDR3 DNA reads TGTGCCAGCAGCTCCAGCTATGGCTACACCTTC. The whole variable domain, filled in from reference TRBV11-2 and TRBJ1-2, reads EAGVAQSPRYKIIEKRQSVAFWCNPISGHATLYWYQQILGQGPKLLIQFQNNGVVDDSQLPKDRFSAERLKGVDSTLKIQPAKLEDSAVYLCASSSSYGYTFGSGTRLTVV.

The chain recombines TRBV5-6 with TRBJ1-1; D is perhaps TRBD1 (5 bases). Germline CDR1 is SGHDT and CDR2 is YYEEEE. V was pared by 0 bases and J by 0 bases, with 18 bases between. The CDR3 totals 18 residues. CDR3 sequence reads: CASSLARAGFPMNTEAFF. CDR3 sequence (DNA): TGTGCCAGCAGCTTGGCCCGGGCAGGGTTCCCTATGAACACTGAAGCTTTCTTT.

The chain carries TRBV3-1 (or the pseudogene TRBV3-2) and TRBJ2-7; 12 bases align to TRBD1. Germline assignment: CDR1 LGHDT and CDR2 YNNKEL (reference sequence). The CDR3 has 15 amino acids. The ends lost 4 bases at V and 4 bases at J; junction bases unmatched: 5. In DNA, the CDR3 is TGTGCCAGCAGCCGGGACAGGGGGCTAATGTACGAGCAGTACTTC. It codes for CASSRDRGLMYEQYF.

The rearrangement joins TRBV5-1 to TRBJ1-2; 7 nucleotides align to TRBD1. The CDR3 has 12 residues. Germline V gene data show CDR1 as SGHRS and CDR2 as YFSETQ. V shed 4 bases and J 8 bases; nucleotides not matched to a gene: 5. CDR3 DNA sequence: TGCGCCAGCAGCCGACAGGGTTACGGCTACACCTTC. Translating it yields CASSRQGYGYTF.

This sequence joins TRBV3-1 (or the pseudogene TRBV3-2) and TRBJ2-3, with TRBD1 identical over 8 bases. Germline lookup yields CDR1 LGHDT and CDR2 YNNKEL (reference sequence). This CDR3 contains 13 residues. V lost 8 bases, J lost 5 bases, and 6 bases stayed unmatched. CDR3 DNA sequence: TGTGCCAGCTTCCAGACAGGGGAAGATACGCAGTATTTT. This translates into CASFQTGEDTQYF.

The chain links TRBV28 to TRBJ2-7; 7 nucleotides agree with TRBD2. V shed 3 bases and J 0 bases; nucleotides not matched to a gene: 2. CDR3 length equals 14 residues. The germline gives CDR1 MDHEN, CDR2 SYDVKM. The CDR3 sequence is CASSLGGTSYEQYF. CDR3 sequence (DNA): TGTGCCAGCAGTTTGGGAGGGACCTCCTACGAGCAGTACTTC.

The rearrangement uses TRBV6-6 and TRBJ2-5, with D perhaps assigned TRBD1 or TRBD2 (5 bases each). V lost 5 bases and J lost 2, with 15 bases in between. The germline CDR1 and CDR2 sequences are MNHNY and SVGAGI (reference sequence). This CDR3 is built from 15 residues. The CDR3 nucleotides are TGTGCCAGCAGTGTAGAGGGGTGGAGGCAAGAGACCCAGTACTTC. It encodes CASSVEGWRQETQYF.

The V call is TRBV29-1, the J call TRBJ2-7; 12 nucleotides align to TRBD2. Trimming at V came to 0 bases and at J to 0 bases, leaving 0 bases not matched to a gene. Germline-derived CDR1 and CDR2 are SQVTM and ANQGSEA. The CDR3 length is 15 residues. CDR3 in DNA: TGCAGCGTTGAAGAACTAGCGGGGGGCTCCTACGAGCAGTACTTC. Its translation: CSVEELAGGSYEQYF.

V usage is TRBV5-1 and J usage is TRBJ2-6; no reliable D call. V lost 0 bases, J lost 1 base, and 8 bases lay in between. The CDR3 length is 16 residues. CDR1 is SGHRS and CDR2 is YFSETQ in the germline V gene. The CDR3 region is CASSLALASGANVLTF. CDR3 nucleotides: TGCGCCAGCAGCTTGGCCCTCGCTTCTGGGGCCAACGTCCTGACTTTC.

The chain combines TRBV19 with TRBJ2-4; D is uncertain. This CDR3 has 13 residues. Germline CDR1 reads LNHDA; CDR2 reads SQIVND (reference sequence). V lost 7 bases, J lost 0 bases, and 7 bases lay in between. In nucleotides, the CDR3 is TGTGCCAGTACTGGCTTAGCCAAAAACATTCAGTACTTC. Translated, it gives CASTGLAKNIQYF.

The chain links TRBV5-1 to TRBJ1-2; tentative D call: TRBD1 (6 bases). Looked up from germline, CDR1 is SGHRS and CDR2 is YFSETQ. The CDR3 spans 15 residues. V was shortened by 0 bases and J by 6 bases, with 15 bases between the two germline ends. The CDR3 DNA is TGCGCCAGCAGCTTGGGGAAAACAGGGATGGATGGCTACACCTTC. Translating it yields CASSLGKTGMDGYTF.

In the case of this clone: Distinct nucleotide sequences in the sample also encode this CDR3. This chain links TRBV5-1 with TRBJ2-3, with D hard to call. The CDR3 totals 14 residues. Germline V CDR1 and CDR2: SGHRS, YFSETQ. Trimming took 0 bases from V and 2 from J, leaving 7 bases between them. CDR3 DNA: TGCGCCAGCAGCTTGGTGGCAGCCACAGATACGCAGTATTTT. Translated, it gives CASSLVAATDTQYF.

The chain is built from TRBV4-3 and TRBJ1-2; the match to TRBD1 covers 9 bases. J was trimmed by 7 bases and V by 6 bases; bases with no gene match: 18. Germline CDR1 reads LGHNA; CDR2 reads YSLEER. This CDR3 spans 17 amino acids. Here the CDR3 reads CASRAGTGSSGYGGYTF. The CDR3 nucleotides are TGCGCCAGCAGGGCCGGGACAGGGTCTTCTGGCTATGGTGGCTACACCTTC.

The rearrangement uses TRBV6-5 and TRBJ2-1; 11 bases agree with TRBD2. The CDR3 runs to 15 residues. Germline CDR1 is MNHEY and CDR2 is SVGAGI. V gave up 5 bases and J gave up 7 bases; unmatched junction bases: 7. The CDR3 bases are TGTGCCAGCAGTCTAGCGGGGGGAGGCGGGAATGAGCAGTTCTTC. Protein: CASSLAGGGGNEQFF.

This clone occurred once. V and J are TRBV27 and TRBJ2-7; D ambiguous. The V and J ends lost 7 bases and 5 bases respectively, with 18 bases between them. CDR1 and CDR2 from the germline V gene are MNHEY and SMNVEV (reference sequence). The CDR3 covers 14 residues. This CDR3 reads CASKGSQKTDEQYF. CDR3 DNA: TGTGCCAGCAAAGGGTCCCAAAAGACGGACGAGCAGTACTTC.

V gene TRBV3-1 (or the pseudogene TRBV3-2) combines with J gene TRBJ1-2, with 8 bases identical to TRBD1. The CDR3 extends over 14 amino acids. Germline CDR1 LGHDT, CDR2 YNNKEL (reference sequence). After removal of 4 bases from V and 5 bases from J, the junction contained 6 bases not matched to a gene. DNA for the CDR3: TGTGCCAGCAGCCTCCCGGGACAGGCGTATGGCTACACCTTC. Encoded protein: CASSLPGQAYGYTF.

V usage is TRBV7-9 and J usage is TRBJ2-1, with 11 positions matching TRBD2. Germline V CDR1 and CDR2: SEHNR, FQNEAQ (reference sequence). The trim removed 5 bases at V and 6 bases at J, leaving 9 bases unmatched. This CDR3 is 16 amino acids long. The CDR3 sequence: CASSAPGLAVTNEQFF. CDR3 bases: TGTGCCAGCAGCGCCCCGGGACTAGCGGTTACCAATGAGCAGTTCTTC.

This CDR3 is CASSIFSSSGARHQPQHF. The DNA of the CDR3 is TGTGCCAGTAGTATTTTTTCTTCGTCGGGGGCGCGTCATCAGCCCCAGCATTTT. The chain recombines TRBV19 with TRBJ1-5; weak D call: TRBD1 (6 bases). The V and J ends lost 3 bases and 5 bases respectively, with 23 bases between them. CDR1 is LNHDA and CDR2 is SQIVND in the germline V gene (reference sequence). CDR3 length: 18 amino acids.